The 8 T cell receptor beta chains reported below all come from one sample, sequenced in a study of brain metastases from non-small cell lung cancer. Only in-frame clones appear in the TCRdb table, and some are missing; sequencing was by immunoSEQ multiplex PCR. The sample lists over a thousand clones; more than 80% were seen once. The specimen was primary lung tumor tissue. The receptors were gathered from a donor aged 40 or older with non-small cell lung cancer.

The V and J genes are TRBV7-2 and TRBJ1-5, with unresolved D. Trimming left V 4 bases short and J 3 bases short, with 4 bases between. Germline V gives CDR1 SGHTA, CDR2 FQGNSA. This CDR3 is built from 12 residues. The CDR3 spells CASSSNNQPQHF. The CDR3 DNA is TGTGCCAGCAGCTCAAACAATCAGCCCCAGCATTTT.

The chain carries TRBV19 and TRBJ2-5; D might be TRBD1 (5 bases). The CDR3 has 15 residues. V was cut by 3 bases and J by 5 bases, with 16 bases left in between. Germline V gene lookup returns CDR1 LNHDA and CDR2 SQIVND (reference sequence). The CDR3 sequence: CASSIQSGRAETQYF. CDR3 DNA: TGTGCCAGTAGTATTCAAAGTGGCAGGGCGGAGACCCAGTACTTC. Using reference TRBV19 and TRBJ2-5 for the parts outside the CDR3, the full variable domain is DGGITQSPKYLFRKEGQNVTLSCEQNLNHDAMYWYRQDPGQGLRLIYYSQIVNDFQKGDIAEGYSVSREKKESFPLTVTSAQKNPTAFYLCASSIQSGRAETQYFGPGTRLLVL.

The CDR3: CSARDGYTGELFF. CDR3 DNA: TGCAGCGCCAGGGACGGCTACACCGGGGAGCTGTTTTTT. The chain joins TRBV29-1 to TRBJ2-2; D may correspond to TRBD1 or TRBD2 (5 bases each). V was cut by 7 bases and J by 3 bases, with 12 bases left in between. The CDR3 is 13 residues long. Per germline, CDR1 SQVTM and CDR2 ANQGSEA.

The V call is TRBV7-2, the J call TRBJ2-1; D may be TRBD1 or TRBD2 (5 bases each). Between the trimmed V and J ends, which lost 2 bases and 7 bases, there was a span of 15 bases. CDR1 is SGHTA and CDR2 is FQGNSA in the germline V gene. CDR3 length: 15 residues. For the CDR3, the DNA is TGTGCCAGCAGCTTAAGGACGAGGGGTGCGAATGAGCAGTTCTTC. Translating gives CASSLRTRGANEQFF.

The chain is built from TRBV2 and TRBJ1-2; D might be TRBD1 (5 bases). The ends were cut back, 4 bases at V and 9 bases at J, with 18 bases in the middle. CDR1 SNHLY and CDR2 FYNNEI come from the germline V gene. The CDR3 consists of 14 residues. CDR3 in DNA: TGTGCCAGCAGTGTAAAAATGGCCGACAGAAGCTACACCTTC. Its translation: CASSVKMADRSYTF. The variable domain in full, with the rest retrieved from reference TRBV2 and TRBJ1-2, is EPEVTQTPSHQVTQMGQEVILRCVPISNHLYFYWYRQILGQKVEFLVSFYNNEISEKSEIFDDQFSVERPDGSNFTLKIRSTKLEDSAMYFCASSVKMADRSYTFGSGTRLTVV.

The chain links TRBV20-1 to TRBJ1-2; 7 nucleotides agree with TRBD1. The germline V gene encodes CDR1 DFQATT and CDR2 SNEGSKA (reference sequence). This CDR3 contains 10 residues. Trimming cost V 8 bases and J 5 bases; bases outside gene matches: 2. The CDR3 coding sequence is TGCAGTTCCAGGGGGTATGGCTACACCTTC. Translating gives CSSRGYGYTF.

This chain links TRBV3-1 (or the pseudogene TRBV3-2) with TRBJ2-3; 12 bases align to TRBD2. V lost 4 bases to trimming and J lost 8 bases; unmatched junction nucleotides: 7. The germline gives CDR1 LGHDT, CDR2 YNNKEL (reference sequence). CDR3 length: 15 amino acids. CDR3 nucleotide sequence: TGTGCCAGCAGCCTATCTAGCGGGGGGGCCGCTACGCAGTATTTT. It is translated as CASSLSSGGAATQYF.

This clone was recorded once. The rearrangement uses TRBV11-1 and TRBJ2-5; D remains unclear. Trimming shortened V by 2 bases and J by 0 bases, and 1 base separated the two germline ends. Germline V gene lookup returns CDR1 SGHAT and CDR2 FQDESV (reference sequence). CDR3 length: 12 amino acids. The CDR3 nucleotides are TGTGCCAGCAGCTTAAACCAAGAGACCCAGTACTTC. It codes for CASSLNQETQYF.